A selection of T cell receptor beta chains follows, all from one sample in a study of OX40 agonist ivuxolimab in advanced cancers. Some clones are missing from TCRdb's copy, which holds only in-frame ones; the method was immunoSEQ multiplex PCR. The table records fewer than 55,000 clones, approximately 80% of them present only once. Material: CD4+ or CD8+ T cells sorted from blood, obtained in a trial of the OX40 agonist ivuxolimab. The origin of the receptors is an adult with an advanced solid tumor such as melanoma, head and neck, liver or kidney cancer. Each CDR3 is given with its conserved first and last residue. Each record gives: V gene, J gene, CDR3 protein.

v_call: TRBV7-2
j_call: TRBJ2-6
cdr3_aa: CASSPRGGPSGANVLTF

v_call: TRBV6-9
j_call: TRBJ2-7
cdr3_aa: CASSYLQGAYEQYF

v_call: TRBV5-8
j_call: TRBJ2-7
cdr3_aa: CASSSLAGVDEQYF

v_call: TRBV5-4
j_call: TRBJ2-1
cdr3_aa: CASSSPRDGFSNEQFF

v_call: TRBV6-1
j_call: TRBJ1-6
cdr3_aa: CASRERETGSSNSPLHF

v_call: TRBV2
j_call: TRBJ1-3
cdr3_aa: CASRLAGNTIYF

v_call: TRBV7-9
j_call: TRBJ2-7
cdr3_aa: CASSPRGVGNDEQYF

v_call: TRBV29-1
j_call: TRBJ2-1
cdr3_aa: CSVDRAGGPRGNEQFF

v_call: TRBV30
j_call: TRBJ1-2
cdr3_aa: CAWSEGGPNYGYTF

v_call: TRBV19
j_call: TRBJ2-3
cdr3_aa: CASSIQSSGNVDTQYF

v_call: TRBV7-8
j_call: TRBJ1-3
cdr3_aa: CASSLESSSFGNTIYF

v_call: TRBV29-1
j_call: TRBJ2-5
cdr3_aa: CSAQDSGAETQYF

v_call: TRBV7-2
j_call: TRBJ1-1
cdr3_aa: CASSLDNRRGTEAFF

v_call: TRBV5-1
j_call: TRBJ2-1
cdr3_aa: CASSLEGGEANEQFF

v_call: TRBV7-9
j_call: TRBJ2-3
cdr3_aa: CASSTLAGGPPDTQYF

v_call: TRBV5-5
j_call: TRBJ2-6
cdr3_aa: CASSLRTGGASGANVLTF

v_call: TRBV19
j_call: TRBJ1-2
cdr3_aa: CASSSGPAGYGYTF

v_call: TRBV19
j_call: TRBJ1-5
cdr3_aa: CASSLLDGPNQPQHF

v_call: TRBV11-2
j_call: TRBJ2-2
cdr3_aa: CASSLVDTGELFF

v_call: TRBV7-6
j_call: TRBJ2-1
cdr3_aa: CASSLEGFTGDSYNEQFF

v_call: TRBV4-2
j_call: TRBJ2-1
cdr3_aa: CASSRGIGTSGSNEQFF

v_call: TRBV28
j_call: .
cdr3_aa: CASSLAASYEQYF

v_call: TRBV12-5
j_call: TRBJ1-6
cdr3_aa: CASGFPGGNSPLHF

v_call: TRBV12-5
j_call: TRBJ1-5
cdr3_aa: CASAPRGFNQPQHF

v_call: TRBV10-1
j_call: TRBJ1-4
cdr3_aa: CASSSETTNEKLFF

v_call: TRBV4-1
j_call: TRBJ2-7
cdr3_aa: CASSQVLAAVYEQYF

v_call: TRBV6-5
j_call: TRBJ2-7
cdr3_aa: CASSYGGRAVYEQYF

v_call: TRBV30
j_call: TRBJ1-2
cdr3_aa: CAWSEGGPNYGYTF

v_call: TRBV27
j_call: TRBJ1-5
cdr3_aa: CASSSFRGGNQPQHF

v_call: TRBV6-1
j_call: TRBJ2-1
cdr3_aa: CASSQEGRREQFF

v_call: TRBV7-2
j_call: TRBJ1-5
cdr3_aa: CASSLVSGANNQPQHF

v_call: TRBV4-1
j_call: TRBJ2-7
cdr3_aa: CASSQDPGTTYEQYF

v_call: TRBV5-4
j_call: TRBJ2-7
cdr3_aa: CASSLEGGTTYEQYF

v_call: TRBV27
j_call: TRBJ2-7
cdr3_aa: CASSLQTSGRPYEQYF

v_call: TRBV9
j_call: TRBJ1-5
cdr3_aa: CASSVSRGRQPQHF

v_call: TRBV6-5
j_call: TRBJ2-3
cdr3_aa: CASIEGATDTQYF

v_call: TRBV5-4
j_call: TRBJ2-3
cdr3_aa: CASSHFTEGADTQYF

v_call: TRBV30
j_call: TRBJ1-3
cdr3_aa: CARREDSGNTIYF

v_call: TRBV19
j_call: TRBJ2-2
cdr3_aa: CASSNKHGTGELFF

v_call: TRBV19
j_call: TRBJ2-6
cdr3_aa: CASSTGRNSGANVLTF

v_call: TRBV7-2
j_call: TRBJ2-7
cdr3_aa: CASSPGYEQYF

v_call: TRBV5-1
j_call: TRBJ2-2
cdr3_aa: CASSLNTGGNGELFF

v_call: TRBV5-1
j_call: .
cdr3_aa: CASSSSGQSYEQYF

v_call: TRBV4-3
j_call: TRBJ2-2
cdr3_aa: CASSQEWHVGELFF

v_call: TRBV19
j_call: TRBJ1-5
cdr3_aa: CASSKEVGAGQPQHF

v_call: TRBV5-1
j_call: TRBJ1-1
cdr3_aa: CASSDRTGAEAEAFF

v_call: TRBV2
j_call: TRBJ1-3
cdr3_aa: CASDSPDFSGNTIYF

v_call: TRBV19
j_call: TRBJ1-5
cdr3_aa: CASRGYDRPTDQPQHF

v_call: TRBV5-4
j_call: TRBJ2-1
cdr3_aa: CASSFYGGNEQFF

v_call: TRBV7-2
j_call: TRBJ2-7
cdr3_aa: CASSLAHTYEQYF